The 13 T cell receptor beta chains below were found in one sample sequenced in a study of vaccination effects on CD4 cells after COVID-19. Their target antigens are unknown. Using viral peptide pools, the ViraFEST assay grew out antigen-specific CD4+ T cells prior to sequencing. Isolation of CD4+ T cells took place after approximately 10 days of culture. Vaccine recipients, nucleocapsid antibody negative, had no prior SARS-CoV-2 infection. The repertoire was sequenced with immunoSEQ multiplex PCR; TCRdb's copy has only in-frame clones and lacks some. The sample records approximately 40,000 clones, about two thirds being singletons. The material sequenced was CD4+ T cells from PBMCs cultured with SARS-CoV-2 spike peptides, taken before COVID-19 vaccination. These receptor sequences come from a human donor who received a COVID-19 vaccine.

The CDR3 reads CASSLGEAETYTEAFF. The CDR3 coding sequence is TGCGCCAGCAGCTTGGGGGAGGCAGAAACTTACACTGAAGCTTTCTTT. V usage is TRBV5-1 and J usage is TRBJ1-1; D not resolved. V gave up 0 bases and J gave up 3 bases, with 15 bases separating them. Per germline, CDR1 SGHRS and CDR2 YFSETQ. The CDR3 is 16 amino acids.

The sample holds a few counts of this clone. The chain uses TRBV10-3 and TRBJ1-2; maybe TRBD1 (6 bases). Germline V gene sequence: CDR1 ENHRY, CDR2 SYGVKD. This CDR3 comprises 13 residues. Trimming stripped 3 bases from V and 5 bases from J, with 10 bases between. In DNA, the CDR3 is TGTGCCATCAGTGATACAGGGCAGTATGGCTACACCTTC. This sequence encodes CAISDTGQYGYTF.

This rearrangement joins TRBV6-5 to TRBJ1-2; D gene ambiguous. Trimming shortened V by 0 bases and J by 5 bases, and 16 bases separated the two germline ends. Germline values: CDR1 MNHEY, CDR2 SVGAGI. The length of the CDR3 is 16 residues. CDR3 sequence reads: CASSYSIQTAGYGYTF. The DNA of the CDR3 is TGTGCCAGCAGTTACTCGATCCAAACAGCCGGATATGGCTACACCTTC.

The chain employs TRBV6-5 and TRBJ1-2; 7 bases fit TRBD1. This CDR3 contains 13 residues. The V gene end was trimmed by 5 bases and the J gene end by 4 bases; junction bases not matched to a gene: 4. CDR1 MNHEY and CDR2 SVGAGI come from the germline V gene. The CDR3 nucleotides read TGTGCCAGCAGTCCGTACAGGGGCTATGGCTACACCTTC. Amino acid sequence: CASSPYRGYGYTF.

This chain joins TRBV19 and TRBJ2-7; possibly TRBD2 for D (6 bases). This CDR3 region has 16 residues. Germline V lookup: CDR1 LNHDA, CDR2 SQIVND (reference sequence). Trimming cost V 5 bases and J 1 base, with 18 bases left between them. This CDR3 reads CASSPRGVSLSYEQYF. DNA for the CDR3: TGTGCCAGTAGTCCCCGCGGGGTTTCACTTTCCTACGAGCAGTACTTC.

This clone was detected once. The chain has TRBV28 and TRBJ2-7, with TRBD1 identical over 7 bases. V dropped 5 bases and J dropped 6; count of bases not matched to a gene: 10. CDR3 length equals 14 residues. Germline CDR1 reads MDHEN; CDR2 reads SYDVKM. This CDR3 is CASSPTGVWREQYF. The CDR3 DNA is TGTGCCAGCAGTCCCACAGGGGTTTGGCGCGAGCAGTACTTC. The variable domain in full, with the rest retrieved from reference TRBV28 and TRBJ2-7, is DVKVTQSSRYLVKRTGEKVFLECVQDMDHENMFWYRQDPGLGLRLIYFSYDVKMKEKGDIPEGYSVSREKKERFSLILESASTNQTSMYLCASSPTGVWREQYFGPGTRLTVT.

In this sample, this clone turned up a few times. The chain carries TRBV11-3 and TRBJ2-2, with D uncertain. There are 14 residues in the CDR3. Deletions cut 1 base from V and 5 bases from J, with 8 bases between. Germline assignment: CDR1 SGHNT and CDR2 YENEEA. CDR3 coding DNA: TGTGCCAGCAGCTTAGGGCCGACGACCGGGGAGCTGTTTTTT. It is translated as CASSLGPTTGELFF.

The chain combines TRBV18 with TRBJ1-1, with TRBD1 matching over 7 bases. This CDR3 has 15 amino acids. After removal of 0 bases from V and 11 bases from J, the junction contained 12 bases not matched to a gene. Looked up from germline, CDR1 is KGHSH and CDR2 is LQKENI. The CDR3 DNA reads TGTGCCAGCTCACCACCGTCGACAGGGCTAGTGGGGGCTTTCTTT. Its protein product is CASSPPSTGLVGAFF.

This chain links TRBV28 with TRBJ1-2, with 7 bases that match TRBD1. J was trimmed by 8 bases and V by 4 bases; bases with no gene match: 19. The CDR3 contains 17 residues. Germline assignment: CDR1 MDHEN and CDR2 SYDVKM. The CDR3: CASSSHPPRDRVHGYTF. As DNA, the CDR3 is TGTGCCAGCAGTTCACACCCCCCGAGAGACAGGGTGCACGGCTACACCTTC.

This clone was seen once. J is TRBJ2-3 and V is TRBV11-2; 9 bases agree with TRBD2. CDR3 length equals 18 residues. Per germline, CDR1 SGHAT and CDR2 FQNNGV. J lost 0 bases, V lost 6 bases, and 13 bases had no gene match. As DNA, the CDR3 is TGTGCCAGCAGGATCCTAGGTAGCGGGAGATTTAGCACAGATACGCAGTATTTT. Its translation: CASRILGSGRFSTDTQYF.

The table lists this clone with a few counts. This sequence joins TRBV12-3 or TRBV12-4 and TRBJ2-7, with unresolved D. The CDR3 is 11 residues long. V lost 6 bases to trimming and J lost 5 bases, with 8 bases between them. Written as DNA, the CDR3 is TGTGCCAGCAGCCGCCGCGACGAGCAGTACTTC. It translates to CASSRRDEQYF.

The chain links TRBV5-3 to TRBJ2-7; 11 bases fit TRBD1. TRBV5-3 is an open reading frame, and its role is uncertain. CDR3 length: 17 residues. The V gene end was trimmed by 3 bases and the J gene end by 5 bases; junction bases not matched to a gene: 13. The CDR3 DNA reads TGTGCCAGAAGCTGGAGGGGTTACAGGACAGGGGGCAACGAGCAGTACTTC. Encoded protein: CARSWRGYRTGGNEQYF.

V gene TRBV7-9 combines with J gene TRBJ1-3, with 10 bases identical to TRBD1. Per germline, CDR1 SEHNR and CDR2 FQNEAQ (reference sequence). There are 14 residues in the CDR3. Trimming took 1 base from V and 7 from J; bases not matched to a gene: 1. The CDR3 is CASSLGGQGNTIYF. CDR3 coding DNA: TGTGCCAGCAGCTTAGGGGGACAGGGGAACACCATATATTTT.